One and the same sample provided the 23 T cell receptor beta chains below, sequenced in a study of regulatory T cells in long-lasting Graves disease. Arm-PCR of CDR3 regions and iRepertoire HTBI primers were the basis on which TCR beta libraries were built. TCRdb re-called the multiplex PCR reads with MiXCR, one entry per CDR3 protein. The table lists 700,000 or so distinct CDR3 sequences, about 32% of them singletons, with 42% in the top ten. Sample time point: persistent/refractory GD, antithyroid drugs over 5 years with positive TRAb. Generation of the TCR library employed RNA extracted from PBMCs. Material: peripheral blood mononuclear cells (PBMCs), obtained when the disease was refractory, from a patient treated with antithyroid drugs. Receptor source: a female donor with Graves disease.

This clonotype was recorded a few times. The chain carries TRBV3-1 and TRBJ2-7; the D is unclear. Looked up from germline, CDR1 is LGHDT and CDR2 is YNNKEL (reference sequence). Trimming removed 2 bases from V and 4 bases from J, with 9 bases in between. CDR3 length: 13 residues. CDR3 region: CASSQRSGYEQYF. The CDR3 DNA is TGTGCCAGCAGCCAAAGGTCCGGATACGAGCAGTACTTC.

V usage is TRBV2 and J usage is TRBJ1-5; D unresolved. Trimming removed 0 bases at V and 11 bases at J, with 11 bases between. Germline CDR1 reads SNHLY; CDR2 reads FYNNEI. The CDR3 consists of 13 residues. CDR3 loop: CASSEAAGWAQHF. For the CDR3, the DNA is TGTGCCAGCAGTGAAGCGGCCGGGTGGGCCCAGCATTTT.

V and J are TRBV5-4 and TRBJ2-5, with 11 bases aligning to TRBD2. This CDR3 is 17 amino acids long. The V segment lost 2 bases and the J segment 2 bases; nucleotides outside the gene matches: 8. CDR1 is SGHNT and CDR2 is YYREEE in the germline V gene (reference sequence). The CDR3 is CASSFDLWTSGQETQYF. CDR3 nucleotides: TGTGCCAGCAGCTTCGATTTGTGGACTAGCGGGCAAGAGACCCAGTACTTC. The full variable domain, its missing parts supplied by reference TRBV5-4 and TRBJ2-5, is ETGVTQSPTHLIKTRGQQVTLRCSSQSGHNTVSWYQQALGQGPQFIFQYYREEENGRGNFPPRFSGLQFPNYSSELNVNALELDDSALYLCASSFDLWTSGQETQYFGPGTRLLVL.

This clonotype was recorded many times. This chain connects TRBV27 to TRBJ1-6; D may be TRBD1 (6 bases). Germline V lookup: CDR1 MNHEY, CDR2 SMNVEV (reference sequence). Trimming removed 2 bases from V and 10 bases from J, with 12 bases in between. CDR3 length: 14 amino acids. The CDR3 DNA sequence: TGTGCCAGCAGTTTAATACAGGGTGGGTCACCCCTCCACTTT. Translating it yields CASSLIQGGSPLHF.

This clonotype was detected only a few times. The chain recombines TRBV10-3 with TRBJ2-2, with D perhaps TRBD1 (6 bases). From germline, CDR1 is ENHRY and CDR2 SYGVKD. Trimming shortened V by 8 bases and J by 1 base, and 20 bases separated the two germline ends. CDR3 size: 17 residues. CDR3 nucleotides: TGTGCCATCCCTATGGGGGCAAATGTCCTGAACACCGGGGAGCTGTTTTTT. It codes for CAIPMGANVLNTGELFF.

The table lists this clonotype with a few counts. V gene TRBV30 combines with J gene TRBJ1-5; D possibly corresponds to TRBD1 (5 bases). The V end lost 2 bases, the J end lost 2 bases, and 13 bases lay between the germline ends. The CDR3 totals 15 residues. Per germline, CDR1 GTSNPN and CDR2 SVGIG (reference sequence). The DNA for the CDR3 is TGTGCCTGGAGTCCCAGGGACCGAGGCAATCAGCCCCAGCATTTT. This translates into CAWSPRDRGNQPQHF.

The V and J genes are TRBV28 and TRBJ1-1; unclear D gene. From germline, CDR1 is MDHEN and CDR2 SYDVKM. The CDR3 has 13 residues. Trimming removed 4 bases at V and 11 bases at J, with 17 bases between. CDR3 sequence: CASSSLDTSKAFF. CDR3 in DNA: TGTGCCAGCAGTTCCCTCGACACGTCCAAGGCTTTCTTT.

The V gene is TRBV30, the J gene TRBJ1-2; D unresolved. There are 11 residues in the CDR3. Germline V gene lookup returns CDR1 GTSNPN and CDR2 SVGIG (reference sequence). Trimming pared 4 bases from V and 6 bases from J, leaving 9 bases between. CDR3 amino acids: CAWTQLHGYTF. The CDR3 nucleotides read TGTGCCTGGACTCAGTTACATGGCTACACCTTC.

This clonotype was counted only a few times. The CDR3 loop reads CASSLDGRGNSPLHF. As DNA, the CDR3 is TGCGCCAGCAGCTTGGACGGAAGGGGTAATTCACCCCTCCACTTT. This chain connects TRBV5-1 to TRBJ1-6, with a possible D match to TRBD1 (5 bases). Trimming left V 0 bases short and J 6 bases short, with 10 bases between. Germline V gene sequence: CDR1 SGHRS, CDR2 YFSETQ. The CDR3 has 15 residues.

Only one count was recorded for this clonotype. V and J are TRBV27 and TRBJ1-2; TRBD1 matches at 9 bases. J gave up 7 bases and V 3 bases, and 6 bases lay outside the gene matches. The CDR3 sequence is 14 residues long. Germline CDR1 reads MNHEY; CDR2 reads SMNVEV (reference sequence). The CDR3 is CASSFRPQGAGYTF. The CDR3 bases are TGTGCCAGCAGTTTCCGACCACAGGGGGCTGGCTACACCTTC.

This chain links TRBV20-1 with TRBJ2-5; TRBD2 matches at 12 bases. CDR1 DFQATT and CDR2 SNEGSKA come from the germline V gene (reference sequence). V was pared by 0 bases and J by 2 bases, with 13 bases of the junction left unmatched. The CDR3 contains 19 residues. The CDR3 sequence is CSARDYKTSGSRFQETQYF. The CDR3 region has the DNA TGCAGTGCTAGAGATTATAAGACTAGCGGGAGCCGGTTTCAAGAGACCCAGTACTTC.

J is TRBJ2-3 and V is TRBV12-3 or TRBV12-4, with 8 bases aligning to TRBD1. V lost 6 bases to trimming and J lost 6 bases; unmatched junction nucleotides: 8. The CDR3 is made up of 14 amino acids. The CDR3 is CASRGNRGFDTQYF. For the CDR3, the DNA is TGTGCCAGCAGGGGTAACAGGGGGTTCGATACGCAGTATTTT.

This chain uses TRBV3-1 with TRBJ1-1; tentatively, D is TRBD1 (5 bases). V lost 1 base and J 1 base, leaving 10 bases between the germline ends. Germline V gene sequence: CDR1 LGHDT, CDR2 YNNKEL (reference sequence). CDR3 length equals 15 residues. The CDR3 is CASSQGGWRNTEAFF. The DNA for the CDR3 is TGTGCCAGCAGCCAAGGGGGGTGGAGGAACACTGAAGCTTTCTTT.

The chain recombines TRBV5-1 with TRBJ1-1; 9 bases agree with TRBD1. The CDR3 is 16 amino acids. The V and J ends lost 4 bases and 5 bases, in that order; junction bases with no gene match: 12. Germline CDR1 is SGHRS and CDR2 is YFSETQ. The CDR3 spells CASSPSPTGGGTEAFF. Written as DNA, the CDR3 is TGCGCCAGCAGCCCGTCTCCGACAGGGGGGGGAACTGAAGCTTTCTTT.

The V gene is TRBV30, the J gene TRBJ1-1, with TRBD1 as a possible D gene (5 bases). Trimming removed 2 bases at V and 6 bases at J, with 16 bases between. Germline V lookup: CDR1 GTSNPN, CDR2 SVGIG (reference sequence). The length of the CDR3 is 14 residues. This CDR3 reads CAWSYRTTPAEAFF. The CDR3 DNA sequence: TGTGCCTGGAGTTACAGGACCACCCCAGCTGAAGCTTTCTTT.

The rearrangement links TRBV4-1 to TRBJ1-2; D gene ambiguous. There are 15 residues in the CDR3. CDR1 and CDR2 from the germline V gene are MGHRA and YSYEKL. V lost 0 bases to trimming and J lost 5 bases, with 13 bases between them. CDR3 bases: TGCGCCAGCAGCCAAGATAGAGGCCTGGGGTATGGCTACACCTTC. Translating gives CASSQDRGLGYGYTF.

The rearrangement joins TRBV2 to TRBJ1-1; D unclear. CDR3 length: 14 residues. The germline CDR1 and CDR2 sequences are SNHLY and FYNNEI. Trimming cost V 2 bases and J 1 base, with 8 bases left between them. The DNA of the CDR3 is TGTGCCAGCAGTGAATGGGTCGGGAACACTGAAGCTTTCTTT. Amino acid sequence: CASSEWVGNTEAFF.

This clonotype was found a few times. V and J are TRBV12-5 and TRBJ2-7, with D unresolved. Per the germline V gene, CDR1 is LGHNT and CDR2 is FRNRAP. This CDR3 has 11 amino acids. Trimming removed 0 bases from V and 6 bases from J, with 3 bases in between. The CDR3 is CASGLVLEQYF. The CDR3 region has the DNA TGTGCTAGTGGTTTGGTACTCGAGCAGTACTTC.

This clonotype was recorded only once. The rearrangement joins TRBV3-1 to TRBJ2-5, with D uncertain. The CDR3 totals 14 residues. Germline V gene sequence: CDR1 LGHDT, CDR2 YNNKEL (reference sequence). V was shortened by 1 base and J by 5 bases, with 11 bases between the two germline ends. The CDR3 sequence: CASSQVDHVETQYF. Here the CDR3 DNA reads TGTGCCAGCAGCCAAGTGGACCACGTGGAGACCCAGTACTTC.

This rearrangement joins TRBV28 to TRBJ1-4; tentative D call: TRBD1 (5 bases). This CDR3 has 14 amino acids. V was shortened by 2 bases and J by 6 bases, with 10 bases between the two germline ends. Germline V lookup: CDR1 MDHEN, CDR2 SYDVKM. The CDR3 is CASSLGAPYEKLFF. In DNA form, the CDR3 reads TGTGCCAGCAGTTTAGGGGCGCCTTATGAAAAACTGTTTTTT.

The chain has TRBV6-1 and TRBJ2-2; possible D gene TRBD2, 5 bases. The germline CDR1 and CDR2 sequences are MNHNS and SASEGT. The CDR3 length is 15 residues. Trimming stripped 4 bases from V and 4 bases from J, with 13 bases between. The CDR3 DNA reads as TGTGCCAGCAGTGCGACTACAATCGGCACCGGGGAGCTGTTTTTT. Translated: CASSATTIGTGELFF.

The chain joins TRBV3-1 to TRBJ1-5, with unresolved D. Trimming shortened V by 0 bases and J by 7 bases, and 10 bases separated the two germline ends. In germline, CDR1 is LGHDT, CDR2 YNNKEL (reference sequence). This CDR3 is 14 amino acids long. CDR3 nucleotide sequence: TGTGCCAGCAGCCAAGAACGACTGGGCCAGCCCCAGCATTTT. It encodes CASSQERLGQPQHF.

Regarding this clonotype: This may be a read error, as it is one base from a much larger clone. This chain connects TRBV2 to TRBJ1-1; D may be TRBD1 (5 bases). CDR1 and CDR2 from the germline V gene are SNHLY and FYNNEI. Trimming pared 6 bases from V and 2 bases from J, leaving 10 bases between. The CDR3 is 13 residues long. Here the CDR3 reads CASRQDFNTEAFF. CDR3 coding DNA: TGTGCCAGCAGACAGGATTTTAACACTGAAGCTTTCTTT.